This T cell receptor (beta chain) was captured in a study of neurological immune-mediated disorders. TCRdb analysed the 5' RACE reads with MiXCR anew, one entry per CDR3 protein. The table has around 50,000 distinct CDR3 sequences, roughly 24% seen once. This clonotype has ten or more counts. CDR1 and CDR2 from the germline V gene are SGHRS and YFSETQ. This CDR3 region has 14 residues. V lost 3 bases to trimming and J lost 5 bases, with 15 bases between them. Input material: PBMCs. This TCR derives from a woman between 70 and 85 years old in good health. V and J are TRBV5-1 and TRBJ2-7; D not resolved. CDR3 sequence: CASSSGPSNHEQYF. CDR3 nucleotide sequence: TGCGCCAGCAGCTCCGGTCCCTCAAACCACGAGCAGTACTTC.